These 25 T cell receptor beta chains were all obtained from the same sample, sequenced in a study of cytomegalovirus exposure and HLA in healthy donors. 60 Vbeta and 13 Jbeta primers were used in PCR. Using immunoSEQ multiplex PCR, the repertoire was profiled, and TCRdb retains in-frame clones only, with some absent. Seen here are 150,000 or so clones, approximately 79% observed once, and the top ten hold about 6.9%. Sequencing was carried out using PBMCs. The receptors derive from a woman aged 40-49 years in good health and CMV-seropositive.

This clone was recorded a few times. The rearrangement joins TRBV28 to TRBJ2-5; maybe TRBD2 (6 bases). V dropped 6 bases and J dropped 5 bases, with 16 bases sitting between them. Germline assignment: CDR1 MDHEN and CDR2 SYDVKM. The CDR3 contains 14 residues. The chain's CDR3 is CASSPLTSLETQYF. The CDR3 coding sequence is TGTGCCAGCAGCCCTCTGACTAGTCTGGAGACCCAGTACTTC.

The chain joins TRBV11-3 to TRBJ1-3; 8 bases match TRBD1. CDR3 length equals 15 residues. Trimming at V came to 6 bases and at J to 3 bases, leaving 7 bases not matched to a gene. Germline V gene data show CDR1 as SGHNT and CDR2 as YENEEA. The CDR3: CASSSTGGSGNTIYF. CDR3 bases: TGTGCCAGCAGTTCCACAGGGGGTAGTGGAAACACCATATATTTT.

Of note for this clone: Other nucleotide sequences from this sample produce the same CDR3. The chain carries TRBV29-1 and TRBJ1-1; D is ambiguous. CDR1 and CDR2 (germline): SQVTM, ANQGSEA. The CDR3 runs 13 residues. Trimming removed 4 bases at V and 0 bases at J, with 9 bases between. The CDR3 DNA reads TGCAGCGTTGGCGGGAGAATGAACACTGAAGCTTTCTTT. Translation gives CSVGGRMNTEAFF.

The rearrangement links TRBV6-5 to TRBJ2-7; 7 nucleotides match TRBD1. The CDR3 has 12 amino acids. The germline gives CDR1 MNHEY, CDR2 SVGAGI. J gave up 6 bases and V 5 bases, and 4 bases lay outside the gene matches. The CDR3 DNA follows: TGTGCCAGCAGTGAGGACAGGAGCGAGCAGTACTTC. Encoded protein: CASSEDRSEQYF.

This rearrangement joins TRBV2 to TRBJ1-2, with 8 bases identical to TRBD1. V lost 6 bases to trimming and J lost 7 bases; unmatched junction nucleotides: 4. The CDR3 has 12 residues. Germline V gene sequence: CDR1 SNHLY, CDR2 FYNNEI. CDR3 bases: TGTGCCAGCAGGGACAGGGTGGGTGGCTACACCTTC. Amino acids: CASRDRVGGYTF.

V and J are TRBV2 and TRBJ1-2, with D possibly matching TRBD1 (5 bases). CDR1 and CDR2 from the germline V gene are SNHLY and FYNNEI. The CDR3 spans 15 residues. The V end was cut by 6 bases, the J end by 4 bases, with 18 bases between. As DNA, the CDR3 is TGTGCCAGCAGGGCACCGGGGCGGGAAGGCTATGGCTACACCTTC. It yields the protein CASRAPGREGYGYTF.

CDR3 in DNA: TGTGCCAGCAGCCAAGAAGCGGGGCGGGGGGTCCGACATACGCAGTATTTT. Encoded protein: CASSQEAGRGVRHTQYF. The V gene is TRBV14, the J gene TRBJ2-3; TRBD2 agrees at 8 bases. Per the germline V gene, CDR1 is SGHDN and CDR2 is FVKESK. The CDR3 sequence is 17 residues long. Trimming at V came to 0 bases and at J to 7 bases, leaving 12 bases not matched to a gene.

The J gene is TRBJ1-2, the V gene TRBV7-3; 12 bases match TRBD1. The ends lost 5 bases at V and 6 bases at J; junction bases unmatched: 4. Germline lookup yields CDR1 SGHTA and CDR2 FQGTGA. The CDR3 consists of 14 residues. CDR3 coding DNA: TGTGCCAGCAGCAGCCGGGACAGGGGGCATGGCTACACCTTC. Its protein product is CASSSRDRGHGYTF.

The V call is TRBV5-1, the J call TRBJ2-5; 11 bases fit TRBD2. The ends lost 4 bases at V and 2 bases at J; junction bases unmatched: 4. The CDR3 contains 15 residues. Germline V gene lookup returns CDR1 SGHRS and CDR2 YFSETQ. This chain's CDR3 is CASSVAGGLQETQYF. The CDR3 nucleotides are TGCGCCAGCAGCGTAGCGGGGGGGCTACAAGAGACCCAGTACTTC.

The rearrangement uses TRBV7-6 and TRBJ2-1, with 9 bases matching TRBD2. J lost 4 bases, V lost 3 bases, and 7 bases had no gene match. The germline gives CDR1 SGHVS, CDR2 FNYEAQ. The CDR3 consists of 16 residues. Here the CDR3 reads CASSFLSAGGYNEQFF. The CDR3 DNA reads as TGTGCCAGCAGCTTTTTATCTGCGGGGGGGTACAATGAGCAGTTCTTC.

The chain links TRBV10-1 to TRBJ1-5; TRBD1 is a possible D gene (5 bases). Trimming removed 4 bases from V and 9 bases from J, with 13 bases in between. This CDR3 contains 13 residues. Germline CDR1 is WNHNN and CDR2 is SYGVQD (reference sequence). The CDR3 bases are TGCGCCAGCAGTGGACAGATCGGTGGGCCCCAGCATTTT. The encoded protein is CASSGQIGGPQHF.

J is TRBJ1-4 and V is TRBV5-1; 11 bases align to TRBD1. CDR3 length: 14 amino acids. Germline lookup yields CDR1 SGHRS and CDR2 YFSETQ. V lost 3 bases to trimming and J lost 6 bases; unmatched junction nucleotides: 1. CDR3: CASSSGQGDEKLFF. CDR3 nucleotide sequence: TGCGCCAGCAGCTCGGGACAGGGGGATGAAAAACTGTTTTTT.

The V and J genes are TRBV5-1 and TRBJ1-2, with D possibly being TRBD1 (6 bases). V shed 0 bases and J shed 4 bases, with 13 bases lying between them. This CDR3 is built from 15 residues. Germline lookup yields CDR1 SGHRS and CDR2 YFSETQ. The CDR3 protein is CASSLARDTSYGYTF. As DNA, the CDR3 is TGCGCCAGCAGCTTGGCCAGGGACACTAGCTATGGCTACACCTTC.

The rearrangement uses TRBV4-1 and TRBJ2-1; the match to TRBD2 covers 8 bases. Germline trimming cut 4 bases from V and 5 bases from J; bases unmatched to any gene: 10. The CDR3 consists of 16 residues. The germline CDR1 and CDR2 sequences are MGHRA and YSYEKL. The CDR3 loop reads CASSLSGTRSDNEQFF. In DNA, the CDR3 is TGCGCCAGCAGCCTTTCCGGGACTAGGAGCGACAATGAGCAGTTCTTC.

This rearrangement joins TRBV2 to TRBJ2-2; D is perhaps TRBD2 (5 bases). V was trimmed by 6 bases and J by 4 bases, leaving 12 bases between them. CDR1 and CDR2 (germline): SNHLY, FYNNEI. This CDR3 comprises 14 residues. CDR3 region: CASSVLGSTGELFF. CDR3 bases: TGTGCCAGCAGCGTACTAGGAAGCACCGGGGAGCTGTTTTTT.

V and J are TRBV6-5 and TRBJ2-3, with no clear D. The CDR3 length is 13 residues. Germline V gene lookup returns CDR1 MNHEY and CDR2 SVGAGI. V was cut by 5 bases and J by 1 base, with 7 bases left in between. Here the CDR3 reads CASSRTGTDTQYF. The CDR3 DNA reads TGTGCCAGCAGTAGAACAGGCACAGATACGCAGTATTTT.

This rearrangement joins TRBV28 to TRBJ2-7; the match to TRBD1 covers 9 bases. V was pared by 5 bases and J by 4 bases, with 6 bases of the junction left unmatched. Germline CDR1 MDHEN, CDR2 SYDVKM. The CDR3 contains 14 residues. CDR3 sequence reads: CASSPGQGSYEQYF. CDR3 bases: TGTGCCAGCAGTCCGGGACAGGGAAGTTACGAGCAGTACTTC.

This sequence joins TRBV6-5 and TRBJ1-1, with D unresolved. The ends were cut back, 1 base at V and 1 base at J, with 10 bases in the middle. CDR3 length: 15 amino acids. Per the germline V gene, CDR1 is MNHEY and CDR2 is SVGAGI. The CDR3 DNA sequence: TGTGCCAGCAGTTACTATCGGGGAGGGAACACTGAAGCTTTCTTT. Protein: CASSYYRGGNTEAFF.

The chain recombines TRBV2 with TRBJ1-2, with D perhaps matching TRBD1 (6 bases). This CDR3 is 11 amino acids long. Trimming cost V 7 bases and J 6 bases, with 9 bases left between them. CDR1 and CDR2 from the germline V gene are SNHLY and FYNNEI. The CDR3 DNA is TGTGCCAGCAACAGGGAAAATGGCTACACCTTC. This codes for CASNRENGYTF. The full variable domain, rest sourced from reference TRBV2 and TRBJ1-2, is EPEVTQTPSHQVTQMGQEVILRCVPISNHLYFYWYRQILGQKVEFLVSFYNNEISEKSEIFDDQFSVERPDGSNFTLKIRSTKLEDSAMYFCASNRENGYTFGSGTRLTVV.

This chain uses TRBV5-1 with TRBJ1-2; TRBD1 matches at 7 bases. CDR1 is SGHRS and CDR2 is YFSETQ in the germline V gene. This CDR3 is built from 15 residues. V trimming: 4 bases; J trimming: 4 bases; junction bases outside the gene matches: 10. The CDR3 is CASSTGTEISYGYTF. CDR3 sequence (DNA): TGCGCCAGCAGCACGGGGACAGAAATTTCCTATGGCTACACCTTC.

The V gene is TRBV6-1, the J gene TRBJ1-4, with no clear D. Trimming took off 4 bases at V and 0 bases at J, with 12 bases between the two ends. The CDR3 covers 16 residues. CDR1 and CDR2 (germline): MNHNS, SASEGT. CDR3 nucleotides: TGTGCCAGCAGTGTTTTACAGCCAGCAACTAATGAAAAACTGTTTTTT. As protein: CASSVLQPATNEKLFF.

This clone was recorded once. The CDR3 protein is CASSIGGLDYNEQFF. The CDR3 bases are TGTGCCAGCAGCATAGGGGGACTAGACTACAATGAGCAGTTCTTC. This chain uses TRBV28 with TRBJ2-1, with TRBD2 identical over 8 bases. V shed 6 bases, J shed 3 bases, and the junction held 7 bases outside the gene matches. CDR1 is MDHEN and CDR2 is SYDVKM in the germline V gene. This CDR3 comprises 15 residues.

This clone occurred a few times. This chain joins TRBV6-1 and TRBJ2-3; 8 bases agree with TRBD1. Germline trimming cut 6 bases from V and 2 bases from J; bases unmatched to any gene: 1. Germline-derived CDR1 and CDR2 are MNHNS and SASEGT. This CDR3 comprises 13 residues. The CDR3 sequence: CASRDRVTDTQYF. The CDR3 coding sequence is TGTGCCAGCAGGGACAGGGTCACAGATACGCAGTATTTT.

This chain links TRBV5-1 with TRBJ2-3; D is possibly TRBD1 (6 bases). CDR1 and CDR2 (germline): SGHRS, YFSETQ. V was cut by 3 bases and J by 2 bases, with 13 bases left in between. The CDR3 totals 15 residues. This CDR3 reads CASSSSQGNTDTQYF. CDR3 bases: TGCGCCAGCAGCTCTTCTCAGGGGAACACAGATACGCAGTATTTT.

The gene calls are TRBV4-1 and TRBJ2-1; 7 bases fit TRBD1. Germline-derived CDR1 and CDR2 are MGHRA and YSYEKL. This CDR3 has 16 residues. After removal of 0 bases from V and 0 bases from J, the junction contained 2 bases not matched to a gene. CDR3 bases: TGCGCCAGCAGCCAAGAGACAGGGAGCTCCTACAATGAGCAGTTCTTC. Protein sequence: CASSQETGSSYNEQFF.